The clone carrying this TCR beta chain was recorded only once. The antigen is undetermined. These data originate in a study of PD-L1 blockade in urothelial cancer. Whole-study context: The study started patients on atezolizumab around 2014, giving 1,200 mg intravenously every 3 weeks. Researchers looked at the blood 3 weeks (second dose) and 6 weeks after treatment began. Blood samples contained a median around 130,000 T cells. Findings of the study overall: Durable-benefit patients showed greater tumor-associated blood clone expansion at 3 weeks.

The CDR3 is made up of 16 amino acids. Trimming stripped 1 base from V and 0 bases from J, with 11 bases between. Germline CDR1 and CDR2: SGHTS and YDEGEE. Here immunoSEQ multiplex PCR was the method, and the copy in TCRdb shows in-frame clones only, minus some. The sample lists approximately 79,000 clones, 75% to 95% occurring once. Time point reported: peripheral blood 6 weeks after treatment start. This clonotype was obtained from a woman aged 80 or over with urothelial cancer. This sample comprised PBMCs, obtained around atezolizumab (anti-PD-L1) treatment. This sequence joins TRBV5-8 and TRBJ1-3; tentative D call: TRBD1 (6 bases). Here the CDR3 DNA reads TGTGCCAGCAGCTTGAAGACAGGCATCTCTGGAAACACCATATATTTT. Translation: CASSLKTGISGNTIYF.